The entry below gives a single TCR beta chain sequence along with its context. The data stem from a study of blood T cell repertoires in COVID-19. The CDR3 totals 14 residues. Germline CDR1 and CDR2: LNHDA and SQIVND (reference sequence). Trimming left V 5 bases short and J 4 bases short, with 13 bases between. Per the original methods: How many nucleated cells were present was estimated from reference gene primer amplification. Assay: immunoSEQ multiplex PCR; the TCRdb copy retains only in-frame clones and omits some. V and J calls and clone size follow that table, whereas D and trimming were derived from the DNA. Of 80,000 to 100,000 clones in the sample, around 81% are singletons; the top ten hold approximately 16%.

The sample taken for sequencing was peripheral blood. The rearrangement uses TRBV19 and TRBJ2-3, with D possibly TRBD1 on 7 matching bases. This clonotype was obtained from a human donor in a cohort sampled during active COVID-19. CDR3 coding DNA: TGTGCCAGTAGTCTCCCAGGGGGGTCAGATACGCAGTATTTT. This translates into CASSLPGGSDTQYF.